The 17 T cell receptor beta chains in this list originate from one sample, sequenced in a study of T cell responses to AZD1222 COVID-19 vaccine. Profiling relied on immunoSEQ multiplex PCR, and the TCRdb table lists in-frame clones only, not all of them. The table shows some 84,000 clones, with roughly 88% occurring only once. Source: peripheral blood, taken on day 0 of AZD1222 vaccination. All receptors come from an adult in good health.

The chain carries TRBV25-1 and TRBJ1-5; TRBD1 is a possible D gene (5 bases). Germline CDR1 MGHDK, CDR2 SYGVNS. V lost 5 bases, J lost 4 bases, and 9 bases lay in between. This CDR3 region has 13 residues. CDR3 residues: CASSFRGNQPQHF. The CDR3 DNA follows: TGTGCCAGCAGTTTTCGGGGGAATCAGCCCCAGCATTTT.

This chain links TRBV29-1 with TRBJ2-1; possibly TRBD2 for D (7 bases). CDR1 SQVTM and CDR2 ANQGSEA come from the germline V gene. V dropped 3 bases and J dropped 10 bases, with 19 bases sitting between them. This CDR3 is 14 amino acids long. The CDR3 DNA reads TGCAGCGTTGACGGGGAGGGGGGATTGAGGGAGCAGTTCTTC. Residues: CSVDGEGGLREQFF.

The gene calls are TRBV7-8 and TRBJ1-3; 10 bases align to TRBD1. V lost 5 bases and J lost 0; bases outside the gene matches: 10. CDR1 SGHVS and CDR2 FQNEAQ come from the germline V gene. The length of the CDR3 is 18 residues. The chain's CDR3 is CASSQTGGTWGSGNTIYF. The CDR3 nucleotides are TGTGCCAGCAGCCAGACAGGGGGCACTTGGGGCTCTGGAAACACCATATATTTT. Combining the CDR3 with reference TRBV7-8 and TRBJ1-3 gives the whole variable domain GAGVSQSPRYKVAKRGQDVALRCDPISGHVSLFWYQQALGQGPEFLTYFQNEAQLDKSGLPSDRFFAERPEGSVSTLKIQRTQQEDSAVYLCASSQTGGTWGSGNTIYFGEGSWLTVV.

Only a few counts were recorded for this clone. The chain uses TRBV7-9 and TRBJ1-2; D gene unclear. The V gene lost 8 bases and the J gene lost 3 bases, with 10 bases spanning the gap. Germline CDR1 reads SEHNR; CDR2 reads FQNEAQ (reference sequence). The CDR3 covers 12 residues. CDR3 bases: TGTGCCAGCTCGTCGGTCCACTATGGCTACACCTTC. Protein: CASSSVHYGYTF.

The chain has TRBV3-1 (or the pseudogene TRBV3-2) and TRBJ2-3, with 12 nucleotides matching TRBD2. V gave up 0 bases and J gave up 6 bases; unmatched junction bases: 7. In germline, CDR1 is LGHDT, CDR2 YNNKEL (reference sequence). The CDR3 is 17 residues long. CDR3 coding DNA: TGTGCCAGCAGCCAAGATCCCCTAGCGGGAGGGAGGGATACGCAGTATTTT. Residues: CASSQDPLAGGRDTQYF.

The chain has TRBV5-8 and TRBJ1-1; 7 positions agree with TRBD1. The CDR3 spans 14 residues. Germline lookup yields CDR1 SGHTS and CDR2 YDEGEE. Trimming cost V 4 bases and J 3 bases; bases outside gene matches: 6. As DNA, the CDR3 is TGTGCCAGCAGCAGGAAAGGGACAGACACTGAAGCTTTCTTT. It codes for CASSRKGTDTEAFF.

The chain uses TRBV27 and TRBJ1-1; D not certain. Germline CDR1 reads MNHEY; CDR2 reads SMNVEV (reference sequence). This CDR3 comprises 12 residues. V was trimmed by 8 bases and J by 5 bases, leaving 12 bases between them. CDR3 bases: TGTGCCAGCCGCGATGGTGGGACTGAAGCTTTCTTT. It codes for CASRDGGTEAFF.

The chain has TRBV29-1 and TRBJ2-1; D is undetermined. V lost 4 bases and J lost 9, with 7 bases in between. Germline CDR1 SQVTM, CDR2 ANQGSEA. The CDR3 contains 10 residues. The chain's CDR3 is CSVVRSEQFF. The CDR3 region has the DNA TGCAGCGTTGTGAGGAGTGAGCAGTTCTTC.

The V call is TRBV6-1, the J call TRBJ2-1, with TRBD2 matching 10 bases. The germline CDR1 and CDR2 sequences are MNHNS and SASEGT. Germline trimming cut 2 bases from V and 2 bases from J; bases unmatched to any gene: 6. The CDR3 length is 17 residues. The CDR3 DNA follows: TGTGCCAGCAGTGAATACCTAGCGGGAGTCACCTACAATGAGCAGTTCTTC. Translation: CASSEYLAGVTYNEQFF.

The J gene is TRBJ1-1, the V gene TRBV5-8; no firm D call. This CDR3 is 15 amino acids long. Germline loops: CDR1 SGHTS, CDR2 YDEGEE. V lost 5 bases and J 1 base, leaving 15 bases between the germline ends. CDR3 in DNA: TGTGCCAGCAGACCTCAGGTTCAAGCGAACACTGAAGCTTTCTTT. It encodes CASRPQVQANTEAFF.

The V and J genes are TRBV5-6 and TRBJ1-6; no clear D gene. V shed 1 base and J shed 2 bases, with 13 bases lying between them. Germline V gives CDR1 SGHDT, CDR2 YYEEEE. The CDR3 is 17 amino acids. DNA for the CDR3: TGTGCCAGCAGCTTGCAGGAAAGCAGAGCCTATAATTCACCCCTCCACTTT. Translation: CASSLQESRAYNSPLHF.

This clone was seen just once. The rearrangement uses TRBV10-3 and TRBJ1-1, with D hard to call. This CDR3 is built from 14 residues. Trimming removed 3 bases at V and 0 bases at J, with 8 bases between. CDR1 and CDR2 from the germline V gene are ENHRY and SYGVKD. CDR3 amino acids: CAISELQMNTEAFF. In DNA, the CDR3 is TGTGCCATCAGTGAACTGCAAATGAACACTGAAGCTTTCTTT.

The CDR3 reads CASSFTDRRGGYTF. The CDR3 region has the DNA TGTGCCAGCAGCTTTACAGACAGGAGGGGAGGCTACACCTTC. This chain connects TRBV3-1 (or the pseudogene TRBV3-2) to TRBJ1-2; D is possibly TRBD1 (6 bases). The CDR3 totals 14 residues. Trimming pared 5 bases from V and 8 bases from J, leaving 18 bases between. Germline CDR1 reads LGHDT; CDR2 reads YNNKEL (reference sequence).

The chain recombines TRBV11-2 with TRBJ2-2; 10 nucleotides match TRBD2. V shed 6 bases and J 4 bases; nucleotides not matched to a gene: 8. CDR1 and CDR2 (germline): SGHAT, FQNNGV. The length of the CDR3 is 16 residues. Here the CDR3 DNA reads TGTGCCAGCAGGATGTGGGGACTAGCGACCACCGGGGAGCTGTTTTTT. The encoded protein is CASRMWGLATTGELFF.

V usage is TRBV11-3 and J usage is TRBJ2-2; 9 bases line up with TRBD2. Germline CDR1 is SGHNT and CDR2 is YENEEA. J gave up 3 bases and V 1 base, and 3 bases lay outside the gene matches. CDR3 length: 16 amino acids. CDR3 in DNA: TGTGCCAGCAGCTTAGGCGGGAGGGATGACACCGGGGAGCTGTTTTTT. Its protein product is CASSLGGRDDTGELFF.

This rearrangement joins TRBV9 to TRBJ1-1; D unresolved. The CDR3 runs to 18 residues. Germline-derived CDR1 and CDR2 are SGDLS and YYNGEE. V was pared by 0 bases and J by 4 bases, with 22 bases between. CDR3 DNA: TGTGCCAGCAGCGTAGAGGGTTTCGGACCCAGGCAATTCACTGAAGCTTTCTTT. This sequence encodes CASSVEGFGPRQFTEAFF.

The chain employs TRBV19 and TRBJ2-3; 10 bases fit TRBD2. Germline V gene lookup returns CDR1 LNHDA and CDR2 SQIVND (reference sequence). This CDR3 spans 16 amino acids. After removal of 0 bases from V and 4 bases from J, the junction contained 4 bases not matched to a gene. The CDR3 region is CASSIDLAGVADTQYF. The CDR3 bases are TGTGCCAGTAGTATAGATCTAGCGGGAGTGGCAGATACGCAGTATTTT.